This T cell receptor (beta chain) was captured in a study of blood T cell dynamics during melanoma immunotherapy (dated by TCRdb to about 2020). In terms of the full investigation: All patients had metastatic melanoma and were given first-line pembrolizumab or nivolumab plus ipilimumab as standard of care in the United Kingdom. Consecutive patients formed a training cohort, and a further independent group of patients from the same centre was pooled into an external validation set. To find early correlates of response, peripheral T cell receptor repertoires were profiled in metastatic melanoma patients before and after one cycle of checkpoint inhibitor therapy. Study-wide conclusions, independent of this receptor: The relatively small sample size was recognized as a factor that could limit how well the results generalize. The study was unable to establish whether the T cell clones driving the repertoire changes were melanoma-specific or instead reflected general immune activation. Unlike progressors, patients who went on to achieve disease control showed a bifurcated reorganization of the PBMC repertoire at W3, with either increased clonality or increased diversity.

For every bulk PBMC sample, a fixed 350 ng of DNA was loaded. The immunoSEQ TCRb Assay kit was used according to manufacturer instructions to amplify TCR beta CDR3 sequences from genomic DNA. The KAPA Library Quantification Kit for Illumina platforms was used to quantify pooled libraries by qPCR. Pooled libraries were clustered at about 0.55-1.1 pM and sequenced on an Illumina NextSeq 500. On the study's bioinformatics: The TCR data were analyzed using immunoSEQ ANALYZER and the R LymphoSeq package. A rearrangement efficiency score was calculated as productive divided by the sum of productive and non-productive CDR3 sequences. Clonality was measured with the Gini coefficient and diversity with the Renyi index at alpha=1, and both measures were compared pairwise between timepoints within each patient. In LymphoSeq, clonal relatedness was computed with an edit distance of 3 and repertoire similarity was computed with the Bhattacharyya coefficient. To classify response, a linear discriminant analysis based on week-3 changes in clonality and diversity was built with the R MASS and caret packages. The clones in this table, taken by TCRdb from immuneACCESS, are in-frame only. Not every clone is retained; where verified, under half of the shortfall comes from an unresolved V gene, and the cause of the rest is unknown. Clonal size and the V and J genes are those of that table, whereas D and trimming came from the DNA. Counted in this sample were approximately 28,000 clones; over 80% of them appeared once. Clones ranked in the top ten supply approximately 10% of the sample.

The CDR3 contains 16 residues, cysteine and phenylalanine counted. The retained sequence is limited to the CDR3, 48 bases, with the frame set at the first base. V drops 2 bases and J drops 4 bases, leaving 16 bases in between. Per the germline V gene, MNHEY is the CDR1 and SVGAGI is the CDR2. The time point label corresponds to: week 3, after first cycle of checkpoint inhibitor. Blood was sampled before treatment (T0) and at week 3 (W3), after the first cycle of checkpoint blockade. Except for two patients with rapid clinical progression, response was assessed 12 weeks after the first infusion by RECIST 1.1; disease control meant complete response, partial response or stable disease. Patients were not eligible if they had prior systemic cancer treatment, concomitant immunosuppressant therapy or synchronous other active malignancies. TCR beta was sequenced in both bulk PBMC and plasma cell-free DNA in order to track circulating cells as well as T cell turnover. PBMC were isolated from blood with Lymphoprep and SepMate tubes, followed by red cell lysis. DNA from PBMC and sorted T cell subsets was extracted with QIAamp DNA Blood Mini kits.

Of note for this clone: Which antigen it targets is not known. No much larger clonotype is one base removed from it; base qualities were not supplied.

This clonotype originated in a human donor with melanoma. This specimen consisted of blood, obtained from a patient treated with checkpoint blockade. The chain uses TRBV6-5 and TRBJ2-3; the D segment could be TRBD1, given 7 matching bases. The CDR3 protein is CASSYGPTGRPDTQYF. The nucleotide sequence reads as follows: TGTGCCAGCAGTTACGGGCCGACAGGGAGGCCAGATACGCAGTATTTT.